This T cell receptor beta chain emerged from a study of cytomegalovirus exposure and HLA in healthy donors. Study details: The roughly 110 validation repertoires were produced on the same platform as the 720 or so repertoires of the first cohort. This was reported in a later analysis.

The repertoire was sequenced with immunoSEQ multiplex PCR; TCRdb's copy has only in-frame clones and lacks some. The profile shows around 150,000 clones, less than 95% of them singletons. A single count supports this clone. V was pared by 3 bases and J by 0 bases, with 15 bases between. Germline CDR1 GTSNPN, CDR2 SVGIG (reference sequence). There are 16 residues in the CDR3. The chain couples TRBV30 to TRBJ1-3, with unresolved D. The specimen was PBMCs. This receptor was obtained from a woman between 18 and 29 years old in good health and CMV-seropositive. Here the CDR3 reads CAWSSRTRASGNTIYF. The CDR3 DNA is TGTGCCTGGAGCAGCCGGACGAGGGCCTCTGGAAACACCATATATTTT.